A single sample is the source of the 27 T cell receptor beta chains below, sequenced in a study of blood T cell repertoires in COVID-19. Assay used: immunoSEQ multiplex PCR; TCRdb lists only in-frame clones, some missing. Of 99,000 or so clones listed, more than 80% were seen once; the top ten hold around 10%. The sample was peripheral blood. These receptors were collected from a woman between 65 and 79 years old with acute or convalescent COVID-19.

This chain links TRBV9 with TRBJ1-1; 7 bases align to TRBD1. Germline V gene lookup returns CDR1 SGDLS and CDR2 YYNGEE. V gave up 2 bases and J gave up 1 base; unmatched junction bases: 5. This CDR3 has 15 residues. CDR3 sequence reads: CASSVGQDTNTEAFF. The CDR3 region has the DNA TGTGCCAGCAGCGTTGGACAGGACACGAACACTGAAGCTTTCTTT. The variable domain in full, with the rest retrieved from reference TRBV9 and TRBJ1-1, is DSGVTQTPKHLITATGQRVTLRCSPRSGDLSVYWYQQSLDQGLQFLIQYYNGEERAKGNILERFSAQQFPDLHSELNLSSLELGDSALYFCASSVGQDTNTEAFFGQGTRLTVV.

The CDR3 DNA sequence: TGTGCCAGCAGTGAAGTTCCCCCAGGGGTCGGCTATGGCTACACCTTC. Translated, it gives CASSEVPPGVGYGYTF. The V gene is TRBV2, the J gene TRBJ1-2, with a weak D call TRBD1 (6 bases). Trimming shortened V by 1 base and J by 4 bases, and 16 bases separated the two germline ends. There are 16 residues in the CDR3. The germline gives CDR1 SNHLY, CDR2 FYNNEI.

The chain joins TRBV9 to TRBJ1-1; 8 nucleotides agree with TRBD1. The germline gives CDR1 SGDLS, CDR2 YYNGEE. There are 15 residues in the CDR3. The ends lost 0 bases at V and 6 bases at J; junction bases unmatched: 7. The CDR3 coding sequence is TGTGCCAGCAGCGTAGGGGGCTCGGACAGGGCTGAAGCTTTCTTT. Translated, it gives CASSVGGSDRAEAFF.

The chain uses TRBV6-5 and TRBJ1-5; D unclear. This CDR3 spans 15 amino acids. V was cut by 0 bases and J by 3 bases, with 9 bases left in between. Germline CDR1 reads MNHEY; CDR2 reads SVGAGI. CDR3: CASSYSYSINQPQHF. CDR3 DNA: TGTGCCAGCAGTTACTCCTACAGCATCAATCAGCCCCAGCATTTT.

The rearrangement uses TRBV30 and TRBJ2-6; D is ambiguous. Germline V gives CDR1 GTSNPN, CDR2 SVGIG (reference sequence). This CDR3 spans 13 amino acids. With 8 bases removed from V and 5 bases from J, the gap between germline ends came to 13 bases. The CDR3 sequence: CAAASTWANVLTF. CDR3 bases: TGTGCCGCCGCCTCCACTTGGGCCAACGTCCTGACTTTC.

This sequence joins TRBV20-1 and TRBJ1-3; tentative D call: TRBD1 (6 bases). CDR1 is DFQATT, CDR2 SNEGSKA, per germline (reference sequence). Trimming removed 6 bases from V and 8 bases from J, with 11 bases in between. The CDR3 loop spans 11 amino acids. The CDR3 region is CSARKGDTIYF. In nucleotides, the CDR3 is TGCAGTGCCAGGAAGGGGGACACCATATATTTT.

The V and J genes are TRBV4-1 and TRBJ2-5, with TRBD2 identical over 12 bases. The CDR3 totals 17 residues. The J segment lost 1 base and the V segment lost 3 bases, leaving 6 bases of the junction unmatched. The germline CDR1 and CDR2 sequences are MGHRA and YSYEKL. This CDR3 is CASSHQLAGGRQETQYF. DNA of the CDR3: TGCGCCAGCAGCCACCAACTAGCGGGGGGCCGCCAAGAGACCCAGTACTTC.

About this clone: The same CDR3 arises from other DNA sequences in this sample as well. CDR3 amino acids: CASSTLLAGGAGKQYF. DNA for the CDR3: TGTGCCAGCAGCACCTTACTCGCGGGGGGGGCGGGGAAGCAGTACTTC. This sequence joins TRBV11-2 and TRBJ2-7; 9 positions match TRBD2. The CDR3 length is 16 residues. Germline lookup yields CDR1 SGHAT and CDR2 FQNNGV. The trim removed 5 bases at V and 8 bases at J, leaving 16 bases unmatched.

This rearrangement joins TRBV18 to TRBJ2-5; TRBD1 matches at 8 bases. This CDR3 contains 15 residues. V dropped 1 base and J dropped 2; count of bases not matched to a gene: 3. Germline values: CDR1 KGHSH, CDR2 LQKENI. The CDR3 loop reads CASSPQGQAQETQYF. CDR3 DNA sequence: TGTGCCAGCTCACCACAGGGACAGGCTCAAGAGACCCAGTACTTC.

This chain uses TRBV5-6 with TRBJ2-1; TRBD2 matches 8 bases. V shed 4 bases, J shed 4 bases, and the junction held 10 bases outside the gene matches. CDR1 is SGHDT, CDR2 YYEEEE, per germline. The CDR3 length is 16 residues. CDR3 residues: CASSPGRAVNYNEQFF. As DNA, the CDR3 is TGTGCCAGCAGCCCCGGGAGGGCGGTTAATTACAATGAGCAGTTCTTC.

This rearrangement joins TRBV2 to TRBJ1-4; D is ambiguous. CDR1 is SNHLY, CDR2 FYNNEI, per germline. CDR3 length: 14 amino acids. V shed 2 bases and J shed 8 bases, with 12 bases lying between them. Here the CDR3 reads CASSERRGEEKLFF. The DNA of the CDR3 is TGTGCCAGCAGTGAAAGGCGAGGAGAGGAAAAACTGTTTTTT.

This clone was recorded a few times. V and J are TRBV29-1 and TRBJ1-1; D unresolved. Trimming shortened V by 3 bases and J by 1 base, and 9 bases separated the two germline ends. The CDR3 spans 13 residues. In germline, CDR1 is SQVTM, CDR2 ANQGSEA. CDR3 sequence (DNA): TGCAGCGTTGAGGAGGTTAGGAACACTGAAGCTTTCTTT. The encoded protein is CSVEEVRNTEAFF.

This sequence joins TRBV11-3 and TRBJ1-5, with D perhaps matching TRBD1 (5 bases). The CDR3 sequence is 16 residues long. Trimming cost V 5 bases and J 4 bases, with 18 bases left between them. Germline values: CDR1 SGHNT, CDR2 YENEEA. This chain's CDR3 is CASSRPSRGGNQPQHF. The CDR3 coding sequence is TGTGCCAGCAGCAGACCCTCGCGCGGGGGAAATCAGCCCCAGCATTTT.

The chain has TRBV5-4 and TRBJ1-3; tentatively, D is TRBD1 (5 bases). Trimming took 3 bases from V and 4 from J, leaving 8 bases between them. CDR3 length: 13 amino acids. CDR1 and CDR2 (germline): SGHNT, YYREEE (reference sequence). CDR3 region: CASSSQGGNTIYF. CDR3 DNA sequence: TGTGCCAGCAGCTCTCAGGGCGGAAACACCATATATTTT.

As for this clone: The same CDR3 is also encoded by other DNA sequences in this sample. The rearrangement links TRBV3-1 (or the pseudogene TRBV3-2) to TRBJ1-4; TRBD1 agrees at 7 bases. The germline V gene encodes CDR1 LGHDT and CDR2 YNNKEL (reference sequence). With 3 bases clipped from V and 5 bases from J, the junction kept 9 bases outside the gene matches. This CDR3 is built from 16 residues. The CDR3 loop reads CASSQARDSLNEKLFF. Written as DNA, the CDR3 is TGTGCCAGCAGCCAGGCCCGGGACAGCTTAAATGAAAAACTGTTTTTT.

This chain uses TRBV7-9 with TRBJ1-4; D is undetermined. The germline gives CDR1 SEHNR, CDR2 FQNEAQ (reference sequence). This CDR3 has 17 residues. The V gene lost 6 bases and the J gene lost 4 bases, with 21 bases spanning the gap. CDR3 bases: TGTGCCAGCAGTTCAGCCCCACGAACTACGAATAATGAAAAACTGTTTTTT. It translates to CASSSAPRTTNNEKLFF.

The chain employs TRBV6-5 and TRBJ1-1, with D possibly matching TRBD1 (6 bases). The germline V gene encodes CDR1 MNHEY and CDR2 SVGAGI. This CDR3 is built from 14 residues. Trimming took off 10 bases at V and 4 bases at J, with 19 bases between the two ends. CDR3 loop: CAIKPAGALTEAFF. CDR3 sequence (DNA): TGTGCCATAAAACCGGCAGGGGCGCTCACTGAAGCTTTCTTT.

The rearrangement uses TRBV6-4 and TRBJ2-1; 9 bases align to TRBD2. The V and J ends lost 4 bases and 8 bases, in that order; junction bases with no gene match: 9. The CDR3 runs to 15 residues. CDR1 MRHNA and CDR2 SNTAGT come from the germline V gene. CDR3 residues: CASSVYWTSVDEQFF. The CDR3 DNA reads as TGTGCCAGCAGTGTATATTGGACTAGCGTCGATGAGCAGTTCTTC.

V is TRBV6-5 and J is TRBJ2-7; TRBD1 matches 8 bases. The germline V gene has CDR1 MNHEY and CDR2 SVGAGI. The junction had 7 bases not matched to a gene; V was cut back by 6 bases and J by 3 bases. The CDR3 spans 14 residues. CDR3 protein: CASSPRTGLYEQYF. The CDR3 DNA sequence: TGTGCCAGCAGCCCCCGGACAGGGCTCTACGAGCAGTACTTC.

In its sample, this clone was seen a few times. The chain employs TRBV6-2 or TRBV6-3 and TRBJ1-5, with D perhaps TRBD1 (5 bases). The CDR3 consists of 12 residues. Trimming stripped 2 bases from V and 13 bases from J, with 12 bases between. Germline assignment: CDR1 MNHEY and CDR2 SVGEGT. CDR3 nucleotide sequence: TGTGCCAGCAGTTACACCCAGGGCCCTCAGCATTTT. Translation gives CASSYTQGPQHF.

This chain joins TRBV19 and TRBJ2-4, with D uncertain. This CDR3 comprises 16 residues. V lost 3 bases and J lost 3, with 15 bases in between. Germline CDR1 is LNHDA and CDR2 is SQIVND (reference sequence). CDR3 DNA: TGTGCCAGTAGTATGAGGCACTCCCTTGTCAAAAACATTCAGTACTTC. This codes for CASSMRHSLVKNIQYF.

The J gene is TRBJ1-2, the V gene TRBV5-4, with 7 bases lining up with TRBD1. The CDR3 spans 15 residues. Germline CDR1 SGHNT, CDR2 YYREEE (reference sequence). The trim removed 3 bases at V and 0 bases at J, leaving 5 bases unmatched. In DNA form, the CDR3 reads TGTGCCAGCAGCTGGGGACAGACTACTAACTATGGCTACACCTTC. Its protein product is CASSWGQTTNYGYTF.

The J gene is TRBJ2-5, the V gene TRBV19; weak D call: TRBD2 (6 bases). The CDR3 runs 13 residues. CDR1 and CDR2 (germline): LNHDA, SQIVND (reference sequence). V was trimmed by 7 bases and J by 4 bases, leaving 13 bases between them. Here the CDR3 reads CASTTDGGETQYF. CDR3 bases: TGTGCCAGTACCACGGACGGGGGAGAGACCCAGTACTTC.

The gene calls are TRBV3-1 (or the pseudogene TRBV3-2) and TRBJ1-1; D possibly corresponds to TRBD1 (6 bases). CDR1 and CDR2 from the germline V gene are LGHDT and YNNKEL (reference sequence). This CDR3 has 15 amino acids. The V gene lost 0 bases and the J gene lost 6 bases, with 14 bases spanning the gap. The CDR3 loop is CASSQDTDRWAEAFF. DNA of the CDR3: TGTGCCAGCAGCCAAGATACGGACAGATGGGCTGAAGCTTTCTTT.

The rearrangement joins TRBV28 to TRBJ1-6; no firm D call. This CDR3 region has 17 residues. The germline V gene encodes CDR1 MDHEN and CDR2 SYDVKM. V lost 3 bases and J lost 1, with 13 bases in between. The CDR3 nucleotides are TGTGCCAGCAGTTTCCCTAGGCGGAGGTCCTATAATTCACCCCTCCACTTT. It yields the protein CASSFPRRRSYNSPLHF.

This sequence joins TRBV2 and TRBJ1-1, with 7 nucleotides matching TRBD1. This CDR3 contains 14 residues. The germline V gene encodes CDR1 SNHLY and CDR2 FYNNEI. With 7 bases clipped from V and 6 bases from J, the junction kept 11 bases outside the gene matches. DNA of the CDR3: TGTGCCAGCACAAGGACAGGCTTTACGTCTGAAGCTTTCTTT. It is translated as CASTRTGFTSEAFF.

The J gene is TRBJ2-1, the V gene TRBV19, with 13 bases identical to TRBD2. CDR1 LNHDA and CDR2 SQIVND come from the germline V gene (reference sequence). The ends lost 3 bases at V and 7 bases at J; junction bases unmatched: 6. This CDR3 has 16 amino acids. CDR3 in amino acids: CASSIRTSGSWNEQFF. The DNA of the CDR3 is TGTGCCAGTAGTATTAGGACTAGCGGGAGTTGGAATGAGCAGTTCTTC.